This is a list of T cell receptor beta chains from one sample in a study of a mutant IDH1 vaccine in newly diagnosed glioma. Data came from immunoSEQ multiplex PCR; TCRdb stores just in-frame clones and leaves some out. The sample carries 15,000 or so clones, around four fifths recorded once. Here the sequenced sample was PBMCs, taken from a glioma patient treated with radiotherapy, temozolomide or both. Source of these receptors: a man aged 40-49 years with glioma. Both conserved end residues are part of each CDR3. Each record gives: D gene, V gene, J gene, CDR3 DNA, CDR3 protein. The D gene is left open where the match is weak.

-	TRBV29-1	TRBJ2-5	TGCAGCGTTGATTCTCCAGGTGGAGAGACCCAGTACTTC	CSVDSPGGETQYF
-	TRBV7-2	TRBJ1-5	TGTGCCAGCAGCTTAGAGGGTTGGGGGCCCCAGCATTTT	CASSLEGWGPQHF
TRBD1	TRBV27	TRBJ1-3	TGTGCCAGCAGTCCCGGGACAGGGCTATGGAACACCATATATTTT	CASSPGTGLWNTIYF
-	TRBV19	TRBJ1-5	TGTGCCTTCACTAGTGGGGGGCCTTATATAAGGTATAGCAATCAGCCCCAGCATTTT	CAFTSGGPYIRYSNQPQHF
-	TRBV30	TRBJ2-1	TGTGCCTGGAGTGTGGGGTTCTCTAGCGTGTACAATGAGCAGTTCTTC	CAWSVGFSSVYNEQFF
-	TRBV11-3	TRBJ2-5	TGTGCCAGCAGCTATAGCGCACAAGAGACCCAGTACTTC	CASSYSAQETQYF
TRBD1	TRBV27	TRBJ1-5	TGTGCCAGCTGGGACAGGGGGCATCAGCCCCAGCATTTT	CASWDRGHQPQHF
-	TRBV20-1	TRBJ2-1	TGCAGTGCACCGGGGCCGAATGAGCAGTTCTTC	CSAPGPNEQFF
TRBD1	TRBV25-1	TRBJ1-2	TGTGCCAGCAGTGAAGGGACAGGGGGAAACTATGGCTACACCTTC	CASSEGTGGNYGYTF
-	TRBV7-2	TRBJ1-5	TGTGCCAGCAGCTTCGGTTTCGGGAGCAATCAGCCCCAGCATTTT	CASSFGFGSNQPQHF
TRBD2	TRBV6-4	TRBJ2-1	TGTGCCAGCAGTGACTCGAGCCGGGGGGGTTACAATGAGCAGTTCTTC	CASSDSSRGGYNEQFF
-	TRBV7-2	TRBJ2-5	TGTGCCAGCAGCCTAGACTTGACTGAGACCCAGTACTTC	CASSLDLTETQYF
-	TRBV5-6	TRBJ2-1	TGTGCCAGCAGCCGAATTGGAGGGTCTGACCATTGGAATGAGCAGTTCTTC	CASSRIGGSDHWNEQFF
TRBD2	TRBV19	TRBJ2-5	TGTGCCAGTAGTATAACCCGCGGGGGGAAACAAGAGGCCCAGTACTTC	CASSITRGGKQEAQYF
-	TRBV6-1	TRBJ2-3	TGTGCCAGCAGTGGGCAGGGTGCAGATACGCAGTATTTT	CASSGQGADTQYF
TRBD1	TRBV4-1	TRBJ1-2	TGCGCCAGCAGCCAAGCCACAGGGGGCTACTATGGCTACACCTTC	CASSQATGGYYGYTF
TRBD1	TRBV6-6	TRBJ1-1	TGTGCCGGAGGACAGGCCACTGAAGCTTTCTTT	CAGGQATEAFF
-	TRBV4-2	TRBJ2-3	TGTGCCAGCAGCCAAGATAAGATAGCGAGCGCAGATACGCAGTATTTT	CASSQDKIASADTQYF
-	TRBV7-9	TRBJ1-1	TGTGCCAGCAGCTCCTCAGCCCTTAAAGCTTTCTTT	CASSSSALKAFF
-	TRBV11-2	TRBJ2-2	TGTGCCAGCAGCTTAGTCGGGTCCACCGGGGAGCTGTTTTTT	CASSLVGSTGELFF
-	TRBV4-1	TRBJ1-4	TGCGCCAGCAGCCAAGCCGGGACTGGATATGAAAAACTGTTTTTT	CASSQAGTGYEKLFF
TRBD2	TRBV7-2	TRBJ2-2	TGTGCCAGCAGCTTAGGCGGGGGGTCTTTCGGGGAGCTGTTTTTT	CASSLGGGSFGELFF